Included here is one T cell receptor beta chain sequence, with context. Germline V gives CDR1 LGHNA, CDR2 YSLEER. This CDR3 comprises 15 residues. V was trimmed by 0 bases and J by 5 bases, leaving 13 bases between them. The PCR employed 60 Vbeta primers together with 13 Jbeta primers. TCRdb's table, derived via immunoSEQ multiplex PCR, lists solely in-frame clones and lacks some. The repertoire has over 120,000 clones, approximately 74% of them found once; the top ten carry 4.3%. These data originate in a study of cytomegalovirus exposure and HLA in healthy donors. Sequencing was performed on PBMCs. The gene calls are TRBV4-3 and TRBJ2-5; D is undetermined. The sequence derives from a man aged 18 to 30 in good health and CMV-seropositive. CDR3 sequence (DNA): TGCGCCAGCAGCCAAGATCTGAACGTCCGGGAGACCCAGTACTTC. It yields the protein CASSQDLNVRETQYF.